Here is one TCR beta chain with its context. Its specificity is unknown. ViraFEST expansion of antigen-specific CD4+ T cells with viral peptide pools preceded sequencing. It was after approximately 10 days of culture that CD4+ T cells were isolated. This sample is drawn from a study of vaccination effects on CD4 cells after COVID-19. Repertoires were generated with immunoSEQ multiplex PCR, while TCRdb's copy carries only in-frame clones and drops some. The sample yields about 54,000 clones, 80% to 85% seen once. In germline, CDR1 is SGHAT, CDR2 FQDESV (reference sequence). There are 13 residues in the CDR3. Trimming stripped 2 bases from V and 8 bases from J, with 12 bases between.

This specimen consisted of CD4+ T cells from PBMCs cultured with HCoV-229E spike peptides, obtained before COVID-19 vaccination. The J gene is TRBJ1-1, the V gene TRBV11-1; TRBD1 might be the D (5 bases). This TCR derives from a human donor who received a COVID-19 vaccine. In DNA form, the CDR3 reads TGTGCCAGCAGCTTACTAAAGGGGATGGAAGCTTTCTTT. Its protein product is CASSLLKGMEAFF.